This is a list of T cell receptor beta chains from one sample in a study of T cells after yellow fever vaccination. TCRdb fed the 5' RACE reads into MiXCR, producing one record per CDR3 protein. The table shows 9,500 to 15,000 distinct CDR3 sequences, with about 6.1% occurring only once. The sample in question was PBMCs, either bulk or a sorted T-cell subset (CD4+, CD8+, memory, or dextramer-sorted; not recorded which), obtained on the day of the yellow fever booster vaccination. The receptors derive from a man aged 30 to 39 who received the YFV17D yellow fever vaccine. Both conserved end residues are part of each CDR3. D genes are given only for firm matches. The size entry gives once, few, many or a size class.

clone_size: medium-sized
cdr3_length: 17
d_call: TRBD2
v_call: TRBV6-5
j_call: TRBJ2-7
cdr3_nt: TGTGCCAGCCCTTTAGCGGGAGATGTTTCCACCTCCTACGAGCAGTACTTC
cdr3_aa: CASPLAGDVSTSYEQYF

clone_size: many
cdr3_length: 14
d_call: -
v_call: TRBV27
j_call: TRBJ1-4
cdr3_nt: TGTGCCAGCAGTTTAAGGTCAGGCGGAGAAAAACTGTTTTTT
cdr3_aa: CASSLRSGGEKLFF

clone_size: medium-sized
cdr3_length: 15
d_call: TRBD1
v_call: TRBV4-3
j_call: TRBJ1-5
cdr3_nt: TGCGCCAGCAGCCAAGGCATACAGGGGAGCCAGCCCCAGCATTTT
cdr3_aa: CASSQGIQGSQPQHF

clone_size: medium-sized
cdr3_length: 14
d_call: TRBD2
v_call: TRBV28
j_call: TRBJ2-1
cdr3_nt: TGTGCCAGCAGAACGGGAGGGAGCCACAATGAGCAGTTCTTC
cdr3_aa: CASRTGGSHNEQFF

clone_size: many
cdr3_length: 14
d_call: TRBD1
v_call: TRBV15
j_call: TRBJ2-5
cdr3_nt: TGTGCCACCAGCAGAGTCAGGGGGCAAGAGACCCAGTACTTC
cdr3_aa: CATSRVRGQETQYF

clone_size: few
cdr3_length: 12
d_call: -
v_call: TRBV7-9
j_call: TRBJ2-5
cdr3_nt: TGTGCCAGCAGCTTTGAGGTTAGGACCCAGTACTTC
cdr3_aa: CASSFEVRTQYF

clone_size: many
cdr3_length: 14
d_call: -
v_call: TRBV12-3/TRBV12-4
j_call: TRBJ2-2
cdr3_nt: TGTGCCAGCAGTTTATCCGGGACCACCGGGGAGCTGTTTTTT
cdr3_aa: CASSLSGTTGELFF

clone_size: medium-sized
cdr3_length: 14
d_call: TRBD2
v_call: TRBV29-1
j_call: TRBJ2-7
cdr3_nt: TGCAGCGTCGCCGGGGGGGGAGTCCGCAACGAGCAGTACTTC
cdr3_aa: CSVAGGGVRNEQYF

clone_size: medium-sized
cdr3_length: 12
d_call: -
v_call: TRBV29-1
j_call: TRBJ2-5
cdr3_nt: TGCAGCGGCGGACGGGGAGAAGAGACCCAGTACTTC
cdr3_aa: CSGGRGEETQYF

clone_size: many
cdr3_length: 14
d_call: TRBD1
v_call: TRBV7-6
j_call: TRBJ2-3
cdr3_nt: TGTGCCAGCAGCAGGGTTTTGGGACAGGATACGCAGTATTTT
cdr3_aa: CASSRVLGQDTQYF

clone_size: many
cdr3_length: 13
d_call: -
v_call: TRBV20-1
j_call: TRBJ2-3
cdr3_nt: TGCAGTGCTAGATACTCAGACACAGATACGCAGTATTTT
cdr3_aa: CSARYSDTDTQYF

clone_size: many
cdr3_length: 16
d_call: -
v_call: TRBV4-1
j_call: TRBJ1-5
cdr3_nt: TGCGCCAGCAGCCAAGACCCAGGGGCGGTCAATCAGCCCCAGCATTTT
cdr3_aa: CASSQDPGAVNQPQHF

clone_size: many
cdr3_length: 14
d_call: TRBD2
v_call: TRBV20-1
j_call: TRBJ2-1
cdr3_nt: TGCAGTGCAGGCCTAGCGGGAGCCTACAATGAGCAGTTCTTC
cdr3_aa: CSAGLAGAYNEQFF

clone_size: medium-sized
cdr3_length: 13
d_call: TRBD1
v_call: TRBV29-1
j_call: TRBJ1-5
cdr3_nt: TGCAGCGTGACAGGGGTCGGCAATCAGCCCCAGCATTTT
cdr3_aa: CSVTGVGNQPQHF

clone_size: many
cdr3_length: 15
d_call: TRBD1
v_call: TRBV20-1
j_call: TRBJ1-5
cdr3_nt: TGCAGTGCTATTATCGACAGGGAGGTCAATCAGCCCCAGCATTTT
cdr3_aa: CSAIIDREVNQPQHF

clone_size: many
cdr3_length: 11
d_call: -
v_call: TRBV10-2
j_call: TRBJ2-1
cdr3_nt: TGCGCCAGCAGTGAACAGAGTGAGCAGTTCTTC
cdr3_aa: CASSEQSEQFF